One sample yielded the 4 T cell receptor beta chains listed below, sequenced in a study of siplizumab effects on memory and regulatory T cells. Libraries were prepared by immunoSEQ multiplex PCR; TCRdb keeps only in-frame clonotypes and omits some of them. The sample includes about 72,000 clones, roughly nine tenths of them seen just once. The sequencing input was CD8+ T cells sorted from blood. These receptors all stem from a human donor in good health.

The chain is built from TRBV4-1 and TRBJ1-2; maybe TRBD1 (6 bases). Trimming removed 5 bases from V and 8 bases from J, with 12 bases in between. Per the germline V gene, CDR1 is MGHRA and CDR2 is YSYEKL. The CDR3 spans 12 residues. The CDR3 bases are TGCGCCAGCAGCAAACAGGGAGGCGGCTACACCTTC. This gives the protein CASSKQGGGYTF.

The chain recombines TRBV7-8 with TRBJ2-2; 9 bases fit TRBD2. Germline V gene data show CDR1 as SGHVS and CDR2 as FQNEAQ. The CDR3 sequence is 19 residues long. Unmatched junction bases numbered 15, after V lost 5 bases and J lost 2 bases. For the CDR3, the DNA is TGTGCCAGCAGCCCCCTATTACCGGGACTAGCTGCAAACACCGGGGAGCTGTTTTTT. Its translation is CASSPLLPGLAANTGELFF. The variable domain in full, with the rest retrieved from reference TRBV7-8 and TRBJ2-2, is GAGVSQSPRYKVAKRGQDVALRCDPISGHVSLFWYQQALGQGPEFLTYFQNEAQLDKSGLPSDRFFAERPEGSVSTLKIQRTQQEDSAVYLCASSPLLPGLAANTGELFFGEGSRLTVL.

V is TRBV19 and J is TRBJ2-7; D is possibly TRBD2 (5 bases). The ends were cut back, 0 bases at V and 0 bases at J, with 9 bases in the middle. The CDR3 runs to 15 residues. Germline V gene data show CDR1 as LNHDA and CDR2 as SQIVND (reference sequence). The CDR3: CASSIEDSNSYEQYF. The DNA of the CDR3 is TGTGCCAGTAGTATAGAGGACTCAAACTCCTACGAGCAGTACTTC.

This clone has more than one count but fewer than ten. Its ends do not fully match the called genes, so a read error is possible. The same CDR3 can be traced to other DNA sequences in this sample. The V gene is TRBV4-1, the J gene TRBJ1-5; D perhaps matches TRBD1 (5 bases). CDR3 length: 16 amino acids. Germline loops: CDR1 MGHRA, CDR2 YSYEKL. The CDR3 nucleotides read TGTGCCAGCAGCCAAGTTAGCGGGGGAAACAATCAGCCCCAGCATTTT. Its protein is CASSQVSGGNNQPQHF.